Following are 21 T cell receptor beta chains from one sample sequenced in a study of cytomegalovirus exposure and HLA in healthy donors. A multiplex PCR was run with 60 Vbeta primers and 13 Jbeta primers. This table comes from immunoSEQ multiplex PCR, and its TCRdb copy is limited to in-frame clones, with some not included. Of under 200,000 clones in the sample, over 80% were seen once. The specimen sequenced was PBMCs. The receptor set was obtained from a male donor in good health and CMV-seronegative.

The chain is built from TRBV19 and TRBJ1-3; TRBD1 aligns across 8 bases. Looked up from germline, CDR1 is LNHDA and CDR2 is SQIVND (reference sequence). The CDR3 runs 15 residues. The V gene end was trimmed by 6 bases and the J gene end by 3 bases; junction bases not matched to a gene: 7. The CDR3 sequence: CASRSSDRGGNTIYF. CDR3 nucleotide sequence: TGTGCCAGTAGATCCTCTGACAGGGGTGGAAACACCATATATTTT. The whole variable domain, filled in from reference TRBV19 and TRBJ1-3, reads DGGITQSPKYLFRKEGQNVTLSCEQNLNHDAMYWYRQDPGQGLRLIYYSQIVNDFQKGDIAEGYSVSREKKESFPLTVTSAQKNPTAFYLCASRSSDRGGNTIYFGEGSWLTVV.

The genes are TRBV5-5 and TRBJ1-2, with 7 nucleotides matching TRBD1. Germline V gene sequence: CDR1 SGHKS, CDR2 YYEKEE (reference sequence). This CDR3 is built from 15 residues. V shed 2 bases, J shed 8 bases, and the junction held 12 bases outside the gene matches. In nucleotides, the CDR3 is TGTGCCAGCAGCTTACTCGGGACAGCCGTCGGAGGCTACACCTTC. This translates into CASSLLGTAVGGYTF.

The chain has TRBV10-1 and TRBJ2-7, with 8 bases matching TRBD1. The CDR3 has 14 amino acids. V shed 2 bases, J shed 8 bases, and the junction held 8 bases outside the gene matches. CDR1 WNHNN and CDR2 SYGVQD come from the germline V gene (reference sequence). The CDR3 region is CASSERDRNDQQYF. In DNA, the CDR3 is TGCGCCAGCAGTGAGCGGGACAGGAATGATCAGCAGTACTTC.

The rearrangement links TRBV6-1 to TRBJ2-1, with D perhaps matching TRBD1 (6 bases). Per germline, CDR1 MNHNS and CDR2 SASEGT. V lost 4 bases and J 6 bases, leaving 16 bases between the germline ends. The CDR3 contains 15 residues. DNA for the CDR3: TGTGCCAGCAGTGCAAGGGCAGGGGTGTCCAATGAGCAGTTCTTC. The encoded protein is CASSARAGVSNEQFF.

This clone was seen more than once but under ten times. The V and J genes are TRBV2 and TRBJ2-7; D is uncertain. Germline V gene data show CDR1 as SNHLY and CDR2 as FYNNEI. V lost 8 bases and J lost 2, with 7 bases in between. The CDR3 length is 11 residues. Here the CDR3 DNA reads TGTGCCAGCGCAGCGACCTACGAGCAGTACTTC. Translating it yields CASAATYEQYF.

The rearrangement joins TRBV9 to TRBJ1-2; D is possibly TRBD1 (5 bases). CDR3 length: 16 amino acids. V shed 4 bases and J shed 13 bases, with 29 bases lying between them. The germline gives CDR1 SGDLS, CDR2 YYNGEE. CDR3: CASSPTTRVTRQVLTF. Written as DNA, the CDR3 is TGTGCCAGCAGCCCGACGACCAGGGTGACACGTCAGGTTCTCACCTTC.

This chain connects TRBV29-1 to TRBJ1-1; a weak D match, TRBD1 (5 bases). The CDR3 spans 14 residues. V lost 0 bases to trimming and J lost 4 bases, with 12 bases between them. Germline-derived CDR1 and CDR2 are SQVTM and ANQGSEA. The CDR3 reads CSVEDLTGVTEAFF. The CDR3, as DNA: TGCAGCGTTGAAGATCTGACGGGGGTCACTGAAGCTTTCTTT.

V and J are TRBV21-1 and TRBJ1-5; TRBD1 reflects the table's D call only, with no check against the DNA. TRBV21-1 counts as a pseudogene. CDR3 size: 15 residues. DNA for the CDR3: TGTGCCAGCAGCAAAGAAAAAGGGGGCGATCAGCCCCAGCATTTT. The encoded protein is CASSKEKGGDQPQHF.

This clone was counted once. The chain employs TRBV18 and TRBJ2-5; D perhaps matches TRBD2 (6 bases). Trimming removed 2 bases from V and 4 bases from J, with 8 bases in between. This CDR3 comprises 13 residues. Germline V CDR1 and CDR2: KGHSH, LQKENI. The CDR3 region is CASSPGTLETQYF. The CDR3, as DNA: TGTGCCAGCTCACCAGGGACTCTAGAGACCCAGTACTTC.

The chain employs TRBV19 and TRBJ2-1, with 8 nucleotides matching TRBD2. Germline trimming cut 1 base from V and 7 bases from J; bases unmatched to any gene: 3. The CDR3 is 14 residues long. In germline, CDR1 is LNHDA, CDR2 SQIVND (reference sequence). CDR3 protein: CASSIVSGANEQFF. DNA for the CDR3: TGTGCCAGTAGTATAGTTAGCGGGGCGAATGAGCAGTTCTTC.

This clone was seen a handful of times. This chain links TRBV5-6 with TRBJ1-1, with TRBD1 as a possible D gene (5 bases). Germline-derived CDR1 and CDR2 are SGHDT and YYEEEE. The ends were cut back, 4 bases at V and 0 bases at J, with 10 bases in the middle. The CDR3 extends over 14 amino acids. CDR3 amino acids: CASSTPGMNTEAFF. CDR3 sequence (DNA): TGTGCCAGCAGCACCCCAGGGATGAACACTGAAGCTTTCTTT.

The rearrangement links TRBV10-3 to TRBJ1-1, with a weak D call TRBD1 (6 bases). This CDR3 region has 15 residues. CDR1 and CDR2 (germline): ENHRY, SYGVKD. Trimming left V 4 bases short and J 4 bases short, with 16 bases between. The CDR3 nucleotides are TGTGCCATCAGTGGATGGGGGGGCGCGAGCACTGAAGCTTTCTTT. It is translated as CAISGWGGASTEAFF.

The V gene is TRBV27, the J gene TRBJ1-2, with D possibly being TRBD1 (5 bases). This CDR3 region has 15 residues. Germline CDR1 reads MNHEY; CDR2 reads SMNVEV (reference sequence). V lost 1 base and J lost 6, with 15 bases in between. The CDR3 DNA is TGTGCCAGCAGTTTATGGGGCCGAAAGGCGGATGGCTACACCTTC. It translates to CASSLWGRKADGYTF.

V gene TRBV6-5 combines with J gene TRBJ1-3; D gene uncertain. The CDR3 runs to 13 residues. V was clipped by 5 bases and J by 4 bases, with 9 bases between them. Germline V CDR1 and CDR2: MNHEY, SVGAGI. Here the CDR3 reads CASSPARGNTIYF. The CDR3 DNA is TGTGCCAGCAGTCCCGCGCGGGGAAACACCATATATTTT.

In its sample, this clone was seen a few times. The gene calls are TRBV30 and TRBJ1-1, with D possibly TRBD1 on 5 matching bases. This CDR3 is 12 amino acids long. Trimming took off 2 bases at V and 7 bases at J, with 11 bases between the two ends. CDR1 and CDR2 from the germline V gene are GTSNPN and SVGIG (reference sequence). Written as DNA, the CDR3 is TGTGCCTGGAGTCCCTACGGGGGTGAAGCTTTCTTT. Translated: CAWSPYGGEAFF.

This rearrangement joins TRBV7-6 to TRBJ2-5; TRBD2 agrees at 7 bases. The CDR3 sequence is 15 residues long. The V gene end was trimmed by 0 bases and the J gene end by 5 bases; junction bases not matched to a gene: 6. CDR1 SGHVS and CDR2 FNYEAQ come from the germline V gene. The CDR3 region has the DNA TGTGCCAGCAGCTTAGCCCGGGGGGAGCAGGAGACCCAGTACTTC. It yields the protein CASSLARGEQETQYF.

J is TRBJ2-1 and V is TRBV19, with D unresolved. Per germline, CDR1 LNHDA and CDR2 SQIVND (reference sequence). This CDR3 region has 15 residues. V was cut by 8 bases and J by 0 bases, with 14 bases left in between. CDR3 sequence: CASAPRLSSYNEQFF. DNA for the CDR3: TGTGCCAGTGCCCCTAGGTTAAGCTCCTACAATGAGCAGTTCTTC.

The rearrangement uses TRBV2 and TRBJ2-6; D may be TRBD1 (5 bases). The CDR3 length is 16 residues. Germline lookup yields CDR1 SNHLY and CDR2 FYNNEI. The ends were cut back, 5 bases at V and 1 base at J, with 12 bases in the middle. The CDR3 is CASSPPGSSGANVLTF. The CDR3 DNA follows: TGTGCCAGCAGTCCCCCAGGGTCATCTGGGGCCAACGTCCTGACTTTC. Variable domain in full (rest from reference TRBV2 and TRBJ2-6): EPEVTQTPSHQVTQMGQEVILRCVPISNHLYFYWYRQILGQKVEFLVSFYNNEISEKSEIFDDQFSVERPDGSNFTLKIRSTKLEDSAMYFCASSPPGSSGANVLTFGAGSRLTVL.

The chain carries TRBV9 and TRBJ2-3, with a possible D match to TRBD2 (5 bases). V shed 0 bases and J shed 8 bases, with 13 bases lying between them. There are 14 residues in the CDR3. The germline CDR1 and CDR2 sequences are SGDLS and YYNGEE. Here the CDR3 reads CASSVEDWRATQYF. The CDR3 DNA follows: TGTGCCAGCAGCGTAGAGGACTGGCGCGCTACGCAGTATTTT.

This clone was detected a few times. The CDR3 protein is CASSSPGWGGVTEAFF. As DNA, the CDR3 is TGTGCCAGCAGTTCCCCCGGGTGGGGGGGGGTTACTGAAGCTTTCTTT. The chain links TRBV27 to TRBJ1-1; D possibly corresponds to TRBD1 (5 bases). The CDR3 loop spans 16 amino acids. Trimming cost V 4 bases and J 5 bases, with 20 bases left between them. In germline, CDR1 is MNHEY, CDR2 SMNVEV (reference sequence).

The CDR3 nucleotides are TGTGCCAGCAGTTACTCTTTGCAGGGCCACACTGAAGCTTTCTTT. Protein: CASSYSLQGHTEAFF. The chain couples TRBV6-5 to TRBJ1-1; TRBD1 is a possible D gene (5 bases). Per germline, CDR1 MNHEY and CDR2 SVGAGI. The CDR3 is 15 amino acids. V was clipped by 0 bases and J by 3 bases, with 11 bases between them.